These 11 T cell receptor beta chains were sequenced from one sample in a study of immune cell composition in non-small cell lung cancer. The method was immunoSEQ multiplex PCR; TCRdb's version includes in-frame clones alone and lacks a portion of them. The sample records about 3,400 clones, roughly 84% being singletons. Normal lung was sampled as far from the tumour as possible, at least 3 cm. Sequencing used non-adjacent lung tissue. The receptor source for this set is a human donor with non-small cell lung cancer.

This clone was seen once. The CDR3 DNA is TGTGCCAGCAGCTCTCCCGGGGGAGGGTCAGGCGAGCAGTACTTC. Protein product: CASSSPGGGSGEQYF. The J gene is TRBJ2-7, the V gene TRBV11-1, with TRBD2 identical over 7 bases. CDR3 length: 15 amino acids. V shed 4 bases and J 6 bases; nucleotides not matched to a gene: 12. Germline V gives CDR1 SGHAT, CDR2 FQDESV (reference sequence). Full variable domain (missing parts from reference TRBV11-1 and TRBJ2-7): EAEVAQSPRYKITEKSQAVAFWCDPISGHATLYWYRQILGQGPELLVQFQDESVVDDSQLPKDRFSAERLKGVDSTLKIQPAELGDSAMYLCASSSPGGGSGEQYFGPGTRLTVT.

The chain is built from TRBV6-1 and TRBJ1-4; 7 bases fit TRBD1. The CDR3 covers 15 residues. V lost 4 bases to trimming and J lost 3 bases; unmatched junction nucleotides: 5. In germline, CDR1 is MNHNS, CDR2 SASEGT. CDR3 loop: CASSAEQGPNEKLFF. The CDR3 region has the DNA TGTGCCAGCAGTGCAGAACAGGGGCCTAATGAAAAACTGTTTTTT.

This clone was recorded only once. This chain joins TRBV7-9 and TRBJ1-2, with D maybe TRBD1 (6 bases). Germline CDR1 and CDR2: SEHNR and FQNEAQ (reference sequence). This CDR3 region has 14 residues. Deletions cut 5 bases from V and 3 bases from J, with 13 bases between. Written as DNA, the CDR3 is TGTGCCAGCAGCCCTCGGGACATTCACTATGGCTACACCTTC. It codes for CASSPRDIHYGYTF.

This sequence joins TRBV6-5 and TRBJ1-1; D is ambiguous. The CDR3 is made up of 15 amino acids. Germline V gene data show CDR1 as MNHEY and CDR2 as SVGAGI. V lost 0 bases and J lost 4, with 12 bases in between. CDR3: CASSYSYQEGTEAFF. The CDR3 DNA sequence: TGTGCCAGCAGTTACTCGTACCAGGAAGGCACTGAAGCTTTCTTT.

In nucleotides, the CDR3 is TGTGCCAGCAGCTCCCTAGCGGGAGGGTACGAGCAGTACTTC. Translating it yields CASSSLAGGYEQYF. This chain uses TRBV7-2 with TRBJ2-7; TRBD2 agrees at 12 bases. The CDR3 has 14 amino acids. Trimming took 4 bases from V and 4 from J; bases not matched to a gene: 2. Germline lookup yields CDR1 SGHTA and CDR2 FQGNSA.

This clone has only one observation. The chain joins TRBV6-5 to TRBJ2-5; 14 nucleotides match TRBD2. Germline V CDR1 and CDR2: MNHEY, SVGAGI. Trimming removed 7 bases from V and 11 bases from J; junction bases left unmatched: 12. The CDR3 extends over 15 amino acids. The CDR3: CASTPGLAGGGEQYF. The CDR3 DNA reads TGTGCCAGCACCCCAGGACTAGCGGGAGGTGGGGAGCAGTACTTC.

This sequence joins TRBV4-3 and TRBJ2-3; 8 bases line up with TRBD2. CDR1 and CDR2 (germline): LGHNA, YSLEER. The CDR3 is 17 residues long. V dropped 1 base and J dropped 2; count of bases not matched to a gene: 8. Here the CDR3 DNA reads TGCGCCAGCAGCCAAGGAACGGGAGGGTTTCTCACAGATACGCAGTATTTT. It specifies CASSQGTGGFLTDTQYF.

The CDR3 DNA reads as TGTGCCACCCCGAGCGCGGGACAGGGGGCCTACGAGCAGTACTTC. Encoded protein: CATPSAGQGAYEQYF. This sequence joins TRBV19 and TRBJ2-7, with TRBD1 matching over 11 bases. The V gene end was trimmed by 10 bases and the J gene end by 2 bases; junction bases not matched to a gene: 10. In germline, CDR1 is LNHDA, CDR2 SQIVND (reference sequence). The CDR3 extends over 15 amino acids.

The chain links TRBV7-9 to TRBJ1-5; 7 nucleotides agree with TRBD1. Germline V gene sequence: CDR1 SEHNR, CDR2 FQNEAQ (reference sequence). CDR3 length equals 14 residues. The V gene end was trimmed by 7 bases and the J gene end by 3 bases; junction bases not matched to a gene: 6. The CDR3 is CASNTGQNNQPQHF. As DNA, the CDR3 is TGTGCCAGCAACACGGGACAGAACAATCAGCCCCAGCATTTT.

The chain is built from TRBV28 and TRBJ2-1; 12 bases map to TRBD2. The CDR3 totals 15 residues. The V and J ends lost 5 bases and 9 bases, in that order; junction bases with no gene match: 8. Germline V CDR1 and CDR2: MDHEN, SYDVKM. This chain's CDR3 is CASSTSSGRAFEQFF. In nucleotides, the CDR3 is TGTGCCAGCAGTACCTCTAGCGGGAGGGCCTTTGAGCAGTTCTTC. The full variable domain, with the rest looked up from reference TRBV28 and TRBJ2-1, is DVKVTQSSRYLVKRTGEKVFLECVQDMDHENMFWYRQDPGLGLRLIYFSYDVKMKEKGDIPEGYSVSREKKERFSLILESASTNQTSMYLCASSTSSGRAFEQFFGPGTRLTVL.

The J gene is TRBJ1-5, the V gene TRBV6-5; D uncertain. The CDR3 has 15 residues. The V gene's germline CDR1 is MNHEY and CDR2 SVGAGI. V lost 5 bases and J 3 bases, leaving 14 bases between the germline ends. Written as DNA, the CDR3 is TGTGCCAGCAGTCCGGGTATGGGTCCCAATCAGCCCCAGCATTTT. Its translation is CASSPGMGPNQPQHF.